This T cell receptor (beta chain) emerged from a study of regulatory T cells in long-lasting Graves disease. The study, taken as a whole, reports: Persistent disease exhibited a predilection for TRBV28, TRBJ1-2 and TRBJ2-5. Relative to newly diagnosed Graves' patients, persistent ones had lower TCR diversity.

According to the study, TCR beta libraries were built with iRepertoire HTBI primers and CDR3-region Arm-PCR. In TCRdb, the multiplex PCR reads were re-called with MiXCR into one record per CDR3 protein. The sample comprises roughly 400,000 distinct CDR3 sequences, roughly a fifth of which are singletons, and roughly an eighth rests with the top ten. To note about this clonotype: What it recognizes is unknown.

The time point: persistent/refractory GD, antithyroid drugs over 5 years with positive TRAb. PBMC RNA served as the TCR library source. The trim removed 4 bases at V and 0 bases at J, leaving 11 bases unmatched. CDR3 size: 19 residues. Germline V gene lookup returns CDR1 KGHDR and CDR2 SFDVKD. The gene calls are TRBV24-1 and TRBJ2-2, with TRBD1 identical over 9 bases. The TCR comes from a female donor with Graves disease. Sequencing was performed on peripheral blood mononuclear cells (PBMCs), taken when the disease was refractory, from a patient treated with antithyroid drugs. CDR3 region: CATSDSPGQGHSNTGELFF. The CDR3 nucleotides read TGTGCCACCAGTGACTCACCGGGACAGGGACACTCGAACACCGGGGAGCTGTTTTTT.